This T cell receptor beta chain was identified in a study of T cell responses to AZD1222 COVID-19 vaccine. A remark on this clone: No antigen is known for it.

Produced via immunoSEQ multiplex PCR; TCRdb's table is partial and in-frame only. In the table there are 150,000 to 200,000 clones, 85% to 90% of which are singletons. V dropped 6 bases and J dropped 2; count of bases not matched to a gene: 6. There are 15 residues in the CDR3. In germline, CDR1 is SGHTA, CDR2 FQGNSA. Study observations and caveats: Spike-specific TCR breadth and depth grew following two AZD1222 doses.

The chain has TRBV7-2 and TRBJ2-5; 10 bases are a match to TRBD1. The specimen comprised peripheral blood, sampled on day 0 of MenACWY control vaccination. This sequence was found in an adult in good health. CDR3 in DNA: TGTGCCAGCAGAAGGGACAGGGGAAGGCAAGAGACCCAGTACTTC. Residues: CASRRDRGRQETQYF. Using reference TRBV7-2 and TRBJ2-5 for the parts outside the CDR3, the full variable domain is GAGVSQSPSNKVTEKGKDVELRCDPISGHTALYWYRQSLGQGLEFLIYFQGNSAPDKSGLPSDRFSAERTGGSVSTLTIQRTQQEDSAVYLCASRRDRGRQETQYFGPGTRLLVL.